These 19 T cell receptor beta chains came from one sample sequenced in a study of early T cells in non-severe SARS-CoV-2 infection. MiXCR, applied by TCRdb to the 5' RACE reads, yields one record per CDR3 protein. There are about 26,000 distinct CDR3 sequences in the sample; 4.4% occur only once, and about an eighth lies in the top ten. Sequencing was done on a sample of whole blood. The origin of the receptors is an adult who was a healthcare worker with PCR-confirmed SARS-CoV-2 infection or an uninfected control (not recorded which).

This clonotype was picked up many times. The chain joins TRBV6-5 to TRBJ2-6; D is undetermined. This CDR3 has 16 amino acids. V was pared by 0 bases and J by 0 bases, with 6 bases between. Germline V CDR1 and CDR2: MNHEY, SVGAGI. The CDR3 DNA is TGTGCCAGCAGTTACTCCTTCCTCTCTGGGGCCAACGTCCTGACTTTC. This sequence encodes CASSYSFLSGANVLTF.

This clonotype was detected ten times or more. The rearrangement links TRBV5-6 to TRBJ1-5, with 7 nucleotides matching TRBD1. This CDR3 spans 14 amino acids. Germline CDR1 SGHDT, CDR2 YYEEEE. With V trimmed by 4 bases and J by 7 bases, 8 bases remained unmatched. The CDR3 coding sequence is TGTGCCAGCAGCAAAGGGACAGTCGGACAGCCCCAGCATTTT. Translation: CASSKGTVGQPQHF.

This rearrangement joins TRBV6-6 to TRBJ2-7; TRBD1 matches 9 bases. The CDR3 consists of 16 residues. Germline assignment: CDR1 MNHNY and CDR2 SVGAGI (reference sequence). V lost 6 bases to trimming and J lost 4 bases; unmatched junction nucleotides: 13. CDR3 nucleotides: TGTGCCAGCAGCAGTACCCTCGGACAGGGGTGGTACGAGCAGTACGTC. This encodes CASSSTLGQGWYEQYV.

This clonotype was seen ten or more times. The gene calls are TRBV18 and TRBJ2-5; D may be TRBD2 (5 bases). CDR3 length: 15 residues. The germline V and J ends were trimmed by 8 bases and 0 bases, with 16 bases remaining between them. Per germline, CDR1 KGHSH and CDR2 LQKENI. The CDR3 reads CASTTKLRDQETQYF. In DNA form, the CDR3 reads TGTGCCAGCACGACAAAGCTGAGGGACCAAGAGACCCAGTACTTC.

CDR3 in amino acids: CAWSQTRSQETQYF. The CDR3 DNA follows: TGTGCCTGGAGCCAGACTAGATCCCAAGAGACCCAGTACTTC. This chain joins TRBV30 and TRBJ2-5, with TRBD2 as a possible D gene (6 bases). V was pared by 3 bases and J by 1 base, with 12 bases between. CDR1 is GTSNPN, CDR2 SVGIG, per germline (reference sequence). This CDR3 has 14 amino acids.

This clonotype was picked up many times. V is TRBV6-5 and J is TRBJ2-1; 16 positions agree with TRBD2. The CDR3 is 19 residues long. Germline CDR1 reads MNHEY; CDR2 reads SVGAGI. With V trimmed by 2 bases and J by 0 bases, 4 bases remained unmatched. CDR3 DNA sequence: TGTGCCAGCAGTTACGGGACTAGCGGGAGGGCCGTCTCCTACAATGAGCAGTTCTTC. Encoded protein: CASSYGTSGRAVSYNEQFF.

The table lists this clonotype with many counts. The J gene is TRBJ2-6, the V gene TRBV20-1; D is possibly TRBD2 (6 bases). The V gene's germline CDR1 is DFQATT and CDR2 SNEGSKA (reference sequence). The V end lost 0 bases, the J end lost 1 base, and 16 bases lay between the germline ends. The CDR3 sequence is 18 residues long. CDR3 nucleotides: TGCAGTGCTAGAGACGGTTGGGCAGGACTATCTGGGGCCAACGTCCTGACTTTC. Its translation: CSARDGWAGLSGANVLTF.

Many counts were recorded for this clonotype. The chain couples TRBV7-9 to TRBJ2-5, with TRBD2 as a possible D gene (6 bases). The V end lost 3 bases, the J end lost 4 bases, and 18 bases lay between the germline ends. The germline V gene encodes CDR1 SEHNR and CDR2 FQNEAQ (reference sequence). CDR3 size: 16 residues. The CDR3, as DNA: TGTGCCAGCAGCTTGGTCCTGGTAGGAGGGAGAGAGACCCAGTACTTC. Its protein product is CASSLVLVGGRETQYF. The variable domain in full, completed from reference TRBV7-9 and TRBJ2-5, reads DTGVSQNPRHKITKRGQNVTFRCDPISEHNRLYWYRQTLGQGPEFLTYFQNEAQLEKSRLLSDRFSAERPKGSFSTLEIQRTEQGDSAMYLCASSLVLVGGRETQYFGPGTRLLVL.

This clonotype was seen at least ten times. The J gene is TRBJ2-3, the V gene TRBV4-3; 8 bases are shared with TRBD1. Trimming took 2 bases from V and 4 from J; bases not matched to a gene: 8. This CDR3 is 16 amino acids long. Germline assignment: CDR1 LGHNA and CDR2 YSLEER. The CDR3 sequence: CASSQTTGVYADTQYF. CDR3 DNA sequence: TGCGCCAGCAGCCAAACGACAGGGGTGTATGCAGATACGCAGTATTTT.

The V gene is TRBV20-1, the J gene TRBJ2-1; maybe TRBD2 (6 bases). The CDR3 runs to 15 residues. Germline-derived CDR1 and CDR2 are DFQATT and SNEGSKA (reference sequence). V gave up 2 bases and J gave up 6 bases, with 17 bases separating them. This CDR3 is CSARLAGLSSNEQFF. For the CDR3, the DNA is TGCAGTGCTAGATTGGCGGGATTGTCATCCAATGAGCAGTTCTTC.

This clonotype showed up many times. This chain links TRBV7-3 with TRBJ2-1; 12 positions match TRBD2. Germline values: CDR1 SGHTA, CDR2 FQGTGA. Germline trimming cut 5 bases from V and 5 bases from J; bases unmatched to any gene: 4. CDR3 length: 15 amino acids. The CDR3 coding sequence is TGTGCCAGCAGCCGGACTAGCGGGAAGAACAATGAGCAGTTCTTC. Its protein product is CASSRTSGKNNEQFF.

The CDR3 DNA is TGTGCCAGCCGGACAGGGGGCAATGAGCAGTTCTTC. Its translation: CASRTGGNEQFF. The chain joins TRBV7-8 to TRBJ2-1; 10 nucleotides line up with TRBD1. The CDR3 consists of 12 residues. Germline V CDR1 and CDR2: SGHVS, FQNEAQ. The trim removed 8 bases at V and 6 bases at J, leaving 1 base unmatched.

Ten or more counts support this clonotype. The rearrangement uses TRBV20-1 and TRBJ1-1; D may be TRBD1 (6 bases). The germline V and J ends were trimmed by 0 bases and 11 bases, with 22 bases remaining between them. This CDR3 contains 15 residues. CDR1 and CDR2 from the germline V gene are DFQATT and SNEGSKA (reference sequence). CDR3 loop: CSARDYQSTGLVAFF. CDR3 in DNA: TGCAGTGCTAGAGATTATCAATCCACAGGGTTGGTGGCTTTCTTT.

This clonotype was counted ten times or more. The chain employs TRBV5-4 and TRBJ2-5, with 7 bases identical to TRBD1. CDR1 SGHNT and CDR2 YYREEE come from the germline V gene (reference sequence). The CDR3 is 13 amino acids. Trimming removed 4 bases from V and 3 bases from J; junction bases left unmatched: 3. DNA for the CDR3: TGTGCCAGCAGCGGGACAGTGGAAGAGACCCAGTACTTC. Translated: CASSGTVEETQYF.

In this sample, this clonotype turned up many times. J is TRBJ2-5 and V is TRBV19; D is uncertain. V was trimmed by 3 bases and J by 4 bases, leaving 9 bases between them. The germline gives CDR1 LNHDA, CDR2 SQIVND (reference sequence). The CDR3 sequence is 13 residues long. CDR3 nucleotides: TGTGCCAGTAGTATTATGGGCCGAGAGACCCAGTACTTC. Translation: CASSIMGRETQYF.

Many counts were recorded for this clonotype. The chain recombines TRBV5-1 with TRBJ2-1; TRBD2 matches at 13 bases. This CDR3 is 17 amino acids long. V dropped 4 bases and J dropped 6; count of bases not matched to a gene: 10. Germline values: CDR1 SGHRS, CDR2 YFSETQ. CDR3 coding DNA: TGCGCCAGCAGCAGGACTAGCGGGAGTGTGTCGTTCAATGAGCAGTTCTTC. Encoded protein: CASSRTSGSVSFNEQFF.

This clonotype was recorded at least ten times. This chain joins TRBV20-1 and TRBJ1-6; D call uncertain. CDR1 DFQATT and CDR2 SNEGSKA come from the germline V gene (reference sequence). The length of the CDR3 is 17 residues. Trimming cost V 0 bases and J 7 bases, with 19 bases left between them. In DNA form, the CDR3 reads TGCAGTGCTAGAGATGGCTCGAGACAAACTTTAAATTCACCCCTCCACTTT. This encodes CSARDGSRQTLNSPLHF.

This clonotype was counted many times. The chain links TRBV12-3 or TRBV12-4 to TRBJ1-4, with no clear D. There are 14 residues in the CDR3. V shed 7 bases and J shed 8 bases, with 17 bases lying between them. Here the CDR3 reads CASTLFLDGEKLFF. CDR3 nucleotides: TGTGCCAGCACCCTCTTCTTGGACGGGGAAAAACTGTTTTTT.

This rearrangement joins TRBV4-3 to TRBJ2-2; tentative D call: TRBD2 (6 bases). Germline values: CDR1 LGHNA, CDR2 YSLEER. The CDR3 spans 17 residues. Trimming took 0 bases from V and 6 from J, leaving 17 bases between them. The chain's CDR3 is CASSQDPPVGEAGELFF. CDR3 DNA: TGCGCCAGCAGCCAAGACCCTCCGGTAGGGGAGGCCGGGGAGCTGTTTTTT.